The 22 T cell receptor beta chains below come from one sample, sequenced in a study of identical twins. Each CDR3 protein gets one entry after TCRdb re-called the 5' RACE reads with MiXCR. The sample contains 150,000 or so distinct CDR3 sequences, 3% to 4% of which appear only once. What was sequenced was memory T cells sorted from blood. These receptors originate from a man aged 18 to 30 in good health.

Many counts were recorded for this clonotype. The V call is TRBV20-1, the J call TRBJ2-7; D is undetermined. Per the germline V gene, CDR1 is DFQATT and CDR2 is SNEGSKA (reference sequence). This CDR3 is 16 amino acids long. Deletions cut 0 bases from V and 0 bases from J, with 15 bases between. CDR3 region: CSARDPKSVSSYEQYF. In DNA, the CDR3 is TGCAGTGCTAGAGACCCGAAGTCGGTGAGCTCCTACGAGCAGTACTTC.

This clonotype came up many times. The chain couples TRBV7-2 to TRBJ2-1; 11 nucleotides agree with TRBD2. The CDR3 has 16 amino acids. The germline V gene encodes CDR1 SGHTA and CDR2 FQGNSA. With V trimmed by 4 bases and J by 8 bases, 10 bases remained unmatched. CDR3 protein: CASSSRTSGRIDEQFF. In DNA form, the CDR3 reads TGTGCCAGCAGCTCCCGAACTAGCGGGAGAATAGATGAGCAGTTCTTC.

This clonotype was seen ten or more times. CDR3 amino acids: CASSPGQRGTDTQYF. CDR3 DNA sequence: TGCGCCAGCAGCCCCGGACAGAGGGGCACAGATACGCAGTATTTT. The chain combines TRBV5-1 with TRBJ2-3; possibly TRBD1 for D (6 bases). Germline-derived CDR1 and CDR2 are SGHRS and YFSETQ. V lost 4 bases, J lost 1 base, and 13 bases lay in between. This CDR3 is 15 amino acids long.

This clonotype was observed at least ten times. This chain links TRBV29-1 with TRBJ2-1, with 9 bases fitting TRBD2. The germline V gene encodes CDR1 SQVTM and CDR2 ANQGSEA. This CDR3 is 13 amino acids long. J was trimmed by 6 bases and V by 6 bases; bases with no gene match: 6. CDR3 DNA: TGCAGCGTAGATCAGACTAGCGGCAATGAGCAGTTCTTC. This gives the protein CSVDQTSGNEQFF.

This clonotype was picked up many times. The chain joins TRBV6-2 or TRBV6-3 to TRBJ1-5; 9 positions match TRBD1. Germline V gene data show CDR1 as MNHEY and CDR2 as SVGEGT. Trimming removed 5 bases from V and 7 bases from J; junction bases left unmatched: 9. The CDR3 totals 15 residues. The DNA for the CDR3 is TGTGCCAGCAGTCGGACAGGGGATGGAAACCAGCCCCAGCATTTT. It specifies CASSRTGDGNQPQHF.

This clonotype was seen at least ten times. The V gene is TRBV11-2, the J gene TRBJ1-1; D not resolved. The germline V gene has CDR1 SGHAT and CDR2 FQNNGV. CDR3 length: 14 residues. V was clipped by 5 bases and J by 1 base, with 11 bases between them. The CDR3 DNA reads as TGTGCCAGCAGCGTTCTGAGTTCGAACACTGAAGCTTTCTTT. This gives the protein CASSVLSSNTEAFF.

This clonotype has at least ten counts. The chain uses TRBV20-1 and TRBJ2-6; D is perhaps TRBD2 (5 bases). V was cut by 8 bases and J by 2 bases, with 19 bases left in between. The V gene's germline CDR1 is DFQATT and CDR2 SNEGSKA (reference sequence). CDR3 length: 16 residues. CDR3 in amino acids: CSCRGYGYPGANVLTF. The CDR3 DNA reads as TGCAGTTGTAGAGGGTACGGCTATCCTGGGGCCAACGTCCTGACTTTC.

This clonotype was recorded many times. This chain links TRBV12-3 or TRBV12-4 with TRBJ1-1, with a possible D match to TRBD1 (5 bases). Trimming took off 6 bases at V and 10 bases at J, with 18 bases between the two ends. This CDR3 spans 13 amino acids. The CDR3 is CASRMGGSGRAFF. Written as DNA, the CDR3 is TGTGCCAGCAGAATGGGGGGAAGTGGAAGAGCTTTCTTT.

This clonotype was seen a few times. The rearrangement links TRBV7-9 to TRBJ2-1, with D uncertain. This CDR3 has 13 residues. Trimming took 5 bases from V and 5 from J, leaving 10 bases between them. Germline values: CDR1 SEHNR, CDR2 FQNEAQ (reference sequence). In DNA form, the CDR3 reads TGTGCCAGCAGCCCCAAGTGGGACAATGAGCAGTTCTTC. Translated, it gives CASSPKWDNEQFF.

This clonotype was seen many times. The rearrangement joins TRBV29-1 to TRBJ1-3, with D uncertain. V lost 2 bases and J lost 2, with 7 bases in between. The CDR3 spans 13 residues. The germline CDR1 and CDR2 sequences are SQVTM and ANQGSEA. This CDR3 reads CSVESDTGNTIYF. The CDR3 region has the DNA TGCAGCGTTGAATCCGATACTGGAAACACCATATATTTT.

This clonotype was picked up many times. The chain joins TRBV7-8 to TRBJ2-1; TRBD1 agrees at 10 bases. This CDR3 is built from 16 residues. V lost 5 bases and J lost 7; bases outside the gene matches: 11. The germline V gene has CDR1 SGHVS and CDR2 FQNEAQ. The CDR3 region is CASSQSGGQGRNEQFF. The CDR3 region has the DNA TGTGCCAGCAGCCAATCCGGGGGACAGGGGAGGAATGAGCAGTTCTTC.

This clonotype was observed at least ten times. The gene calls are TRBV5-1 and TRBJ2-2; D not resolved. The germline V gene encodes CDR1 SGHRS and CDR2 YFSETQ. The CDR3 extends over 14 amino acids. The V and J ends lost 1 base and 4 bases respectively, with 8 bases between them. In DNA, the CDR3 is TGCGCCAGCAGCTTGAGGACGGTCACCGGGGAGCTGTTTTTT. It codes for CASSLRTVTGELFF.

This clonotype was detected ten times or more. The rearrangement links TRBV10-2 to TRBJ1-5; the D is unclear. Trimming shortened V by 2 bases and J by 0 bases, and 11 bases separated the two germline ends. The CDR3 loop spans 16 amino acids. Germline V gene lookup returns CDR1 WSHSY and CDR2 SAAADI. The CDR3, as DNA: TGCGCCAGCAGTGAGCCCCCGGGGAATAGCAATCAGCCCCAGCATTTT. Translation gives CASSEPPGNSNQPQHF.

This clonotype was seen at least ten times. The chain couples TRBV6-1 to TRBJ2-1; D is undetermined. The V gene lost 6 bases and the J gene lost 4 bases, with 16 bases spanning the gap. CDR3 length equals 15 residues. In germline, CDR1 is MNHNS, CDR2 SASEGT. The DNA for the CDR3 is TGTGCCAGCAGCGAAAGCATAGGGAAATACAATGAGCAGTTCTTC. Translated: CASSESIGKYNEQFF.

This clonotype was counted at least ten times. The chain uses TRBV5-1 and TRBJ1-1; D remains unclear. The CDR3 has 13 amino acids. Germline V gene sequence: CDR1 SGHRS, CDR2 YFSETQ. Trimming left V 4 bases short and J 1 base short, with 8 bases between. CDR3 sequence: CASSDTQNTEAFF. The CDR3 coding sequence is TGCGCCAGCAGCGACACCCAGAACACTGAAGCTTTCTTT.

In this sample, this clonotype turned up many times. V usage is TRBV29-1 and J usage is TRBJ2-2; tentatively, D is TRBD2 (6 bases). The V end was cut by 7 bases, the J end by 1 base, with 16 bases between. Germline CDR1 reads SQVTM; CDR2 reads ANQGSEA. The CDR3 runs 15 residues. The CDR3 DNA sequence: TGCAGCGGCATTCTGGAGGGGCTGAACACCGGGGAGCTGTTTTTT. Translation: CSGILEGLNTGELFF.

In this sample, this clonotype turned up many times. This sequence joins TRBV12-3 or TRBV12-4 and TRBJ2-6; a possible D gene is TRBD1 (5 bases). The CDR3 length is 18 residues. V lost 2 bases, J lost 2 bases, and 16 bases lay in between. The CDR3 DNA reads TGTGCCAGCAGTTTATCCGACAGTCTCACGGCTGGGGCCAACGTCCTGACTTTC. As protein: CASSLSDSLTAGANVLTF.

This clonotype was seen repeatedly, ten times or more. The V and J genes are TRBV3-1 and TRBJ2-7; D uncertain. Germline V gives CDR1 LGHDT, CDR2 YNNKEL (reference sequence). V lost 3 bases to trimming and J lost 2 bases, with 11 bases between them. This CDR3 region has 14 residues. The CDR3 reads CASSHSVLPYEQYV. For the CDR3, the DNA is TGTGCCAGCAGCCACAGCGTACTCCCCTACGAGCAGTACGTC.

This clonotype was detected ten times or more. The V call is TRBV29-1, the J call TRBJ2-7; weak D call: TRBD2 (7 bases). Germline V CDR1 and CDR2: SQVTM, ANQGSEA. V lost 4 bases, J lost 7 bases, and 20 bases lay in between. The CDR3 contains 14 residues. The CDR3 sequence: CSVGEGGGYGEQYF. The CDR3 DNA follows: TGCAGCGTTGGCGAGGGGGGGGGATATGGGGAGCAGTACTTC.

In its sample, this clonotype was seen many times. J is TRBJ2-1 and V is TRBV20-1; maybe TRBD2 (6 bases). Deletions cut 3 bases from V and 4 bases from J, with 19 bases between. The length of the CDR3 is 16 residues. Germline V gene data show CDR1 as DFQATT and CDR2 as SNEGSKA (reference sequence). This CDR3 is CSASETGAVGYNEQFF. Written as DNA, the CDR3 is TGCAGTGCTAGTGAGACGGGAGCCGTGGGGTACAATGAGCAGTTCTTC.

This clonotype was seen many times. The rearrangement links TRBV20-1 to TRBJ2-2; D may be TRBD1 (6 bases). CDR1 is DFQATT and CDR2 is SNEGSKA in the germline V gene (reference sequence). Deletions cut 5 bases from V and 3 bases from J, with 19 bases between. The CDR3 consists of 16 residues. CDR3 residues: CSAPRPGRGYTGELFF. In DNA, the CDR3 is TGCAGTGCTCCCCGGCCGGGTAGGGGGTACACCGGGGAGCTGTTTTTT.

This clonotype was observed at least ten times. V and J are TRBV20-1 and TRBJ2-1, with 13 bases aligning to TRBD2. Germline V lookup: CDR1 DFQATT, CDR2 SNEGSKA (reference sequence). The CDR3 loop spans 14 amino acids. Trimming removed 2 bases from V and 9 bases from J; junction bases left unmatched: 4. CDR3 in amino acids: CSARTSGRATEQFF. CDR3 sequence (DNA): TGCAGTGCTAGAACTAGCGGGAGGGCCACTGAGCAGTTCTTC.